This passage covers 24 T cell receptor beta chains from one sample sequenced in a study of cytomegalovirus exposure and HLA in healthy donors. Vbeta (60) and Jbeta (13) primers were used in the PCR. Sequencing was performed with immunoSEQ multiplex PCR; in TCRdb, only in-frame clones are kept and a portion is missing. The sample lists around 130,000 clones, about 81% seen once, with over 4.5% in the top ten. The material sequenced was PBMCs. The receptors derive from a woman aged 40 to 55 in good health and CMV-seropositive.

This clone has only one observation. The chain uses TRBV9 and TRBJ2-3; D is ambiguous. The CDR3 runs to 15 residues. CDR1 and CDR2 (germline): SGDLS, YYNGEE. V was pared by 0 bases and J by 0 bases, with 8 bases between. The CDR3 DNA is TGTGCCAGCAGCGTAGACAGCACTAGCACAGATACGCAGTATTTT. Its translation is CASSVDSTSTDTQYF.

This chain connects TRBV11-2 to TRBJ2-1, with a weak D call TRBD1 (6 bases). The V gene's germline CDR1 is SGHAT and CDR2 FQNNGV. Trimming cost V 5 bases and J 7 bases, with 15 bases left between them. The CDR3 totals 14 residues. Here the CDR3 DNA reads TGTGCCAGCAGCCCGAGACGGCAGGGGAATGAGCAGTTCTTC. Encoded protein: CASSPRRQGNEQFF.

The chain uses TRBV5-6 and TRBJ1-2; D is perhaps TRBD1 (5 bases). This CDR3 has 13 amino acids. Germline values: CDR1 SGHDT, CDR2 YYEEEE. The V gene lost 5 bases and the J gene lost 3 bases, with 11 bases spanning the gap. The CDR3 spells CASRGTSDYGYTF. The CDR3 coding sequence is TGTGCCAGCAGGGGGACTTCAGACTATGGCTACACCTTC.

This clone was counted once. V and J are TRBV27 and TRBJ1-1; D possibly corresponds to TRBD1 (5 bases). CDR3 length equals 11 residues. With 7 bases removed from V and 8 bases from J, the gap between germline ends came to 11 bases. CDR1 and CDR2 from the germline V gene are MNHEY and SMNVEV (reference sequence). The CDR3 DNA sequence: TGTGCCAGCATAGGGGTTTCCGAAGCTTTCTTT. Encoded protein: CASIGVSEAFF.

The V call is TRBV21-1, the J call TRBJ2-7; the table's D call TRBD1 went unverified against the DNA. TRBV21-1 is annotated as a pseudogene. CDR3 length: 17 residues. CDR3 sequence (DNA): TGTGCCAGCAGCAAAGATCTTAAGGGACAGGCTACCGACGAGCAGTACTTC. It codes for CASSKDLKGQATDEQYF.

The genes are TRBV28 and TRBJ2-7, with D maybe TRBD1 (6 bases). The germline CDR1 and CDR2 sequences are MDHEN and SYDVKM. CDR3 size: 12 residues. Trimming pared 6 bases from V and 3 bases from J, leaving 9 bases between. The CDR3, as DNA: TGTGCCAGCAGACAGGGAATCTACGAGCAGTACTTC. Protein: CASRQGIYEQYF.

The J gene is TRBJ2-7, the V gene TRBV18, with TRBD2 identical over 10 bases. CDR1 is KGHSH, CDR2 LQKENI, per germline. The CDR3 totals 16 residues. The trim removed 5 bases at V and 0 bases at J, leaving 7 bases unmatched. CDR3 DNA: TGTGCCAGCTCAGTGAGACTAGCGGGTTCCTCCTACGAGCAGTACTTC. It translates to CASSVRLAGSSYEQYF.

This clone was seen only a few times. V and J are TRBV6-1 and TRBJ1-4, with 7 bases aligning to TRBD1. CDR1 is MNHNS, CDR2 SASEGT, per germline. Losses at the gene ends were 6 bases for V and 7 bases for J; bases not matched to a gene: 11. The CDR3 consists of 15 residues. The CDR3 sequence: CASRTPQGSSEKLFF. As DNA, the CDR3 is TGTGCCAGCAGGACCCCACAGGGGTCGAGTGAAAAACTGTTTTTT.

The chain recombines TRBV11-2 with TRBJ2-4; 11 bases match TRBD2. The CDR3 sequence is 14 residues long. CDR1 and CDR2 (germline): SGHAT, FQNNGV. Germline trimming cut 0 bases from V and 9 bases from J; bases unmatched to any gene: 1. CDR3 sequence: CASSLDSGRGIQYF. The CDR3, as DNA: TGTGCCAGCAGCTTAGATAGCGGGAGGGGCATTCAGTACTTC.

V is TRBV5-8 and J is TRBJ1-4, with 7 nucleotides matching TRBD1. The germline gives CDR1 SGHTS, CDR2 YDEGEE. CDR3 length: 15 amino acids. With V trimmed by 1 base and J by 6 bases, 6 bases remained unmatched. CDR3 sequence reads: CASSLRQGGDEKLFF. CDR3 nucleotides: TGTGCCAGCAGCTTGAGACAGGGCGGAGATGAAAAACTGTTTTTT.

CDR3 in amino acids: CASSLDRVVYNEQFF. The CDR3 DNA sequence: TGTGCCAGCAGCCTCGACAGGGTGGTCTACAATGAGCAGTTCTTC. This chain uses TRBV6-1 with TRBJ2-1; 7 bases match TRBD1. The CDR3 has 15 residues. Germline trimming cut 6 bases from V and 3 bases from J; bases unmatched to any gene: 8. CDR1 MNHNS and CDR2 SASEGT come from the germline V gene.

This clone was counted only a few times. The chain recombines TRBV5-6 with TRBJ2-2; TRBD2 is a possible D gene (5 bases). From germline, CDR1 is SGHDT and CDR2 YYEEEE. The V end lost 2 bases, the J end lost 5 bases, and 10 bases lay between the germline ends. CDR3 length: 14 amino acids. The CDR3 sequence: CASSFRGETGELFF. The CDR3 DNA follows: TGTGCCAGCAGCTTTCGGGGAGAGACCGGGGAGCTGTTTTTT.

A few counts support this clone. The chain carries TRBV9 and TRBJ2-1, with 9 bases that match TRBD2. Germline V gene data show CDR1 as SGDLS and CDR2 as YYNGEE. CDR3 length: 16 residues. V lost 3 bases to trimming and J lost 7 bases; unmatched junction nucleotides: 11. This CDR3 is CASSAGGPSGVNEQFF. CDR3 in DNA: TGTGCCAGCAGCGCGGGGGGGCCTAGCGGGGTGAATGAGCAGTTCTTC.

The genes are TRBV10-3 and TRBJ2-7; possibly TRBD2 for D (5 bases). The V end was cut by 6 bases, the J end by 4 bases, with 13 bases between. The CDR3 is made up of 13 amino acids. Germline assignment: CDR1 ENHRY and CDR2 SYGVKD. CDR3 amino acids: CAIRGGGAYEQYF. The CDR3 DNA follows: TGTGCCATCAGGGGTGGAGGAGCTTACGAGCAGTACTTC.

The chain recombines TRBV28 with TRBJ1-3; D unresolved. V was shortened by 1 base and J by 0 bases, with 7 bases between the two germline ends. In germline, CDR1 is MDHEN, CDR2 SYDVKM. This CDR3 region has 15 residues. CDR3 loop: CASSLSGSSGNTIYF. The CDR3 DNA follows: TGTGCCAGCAGTTTATCTGGGAGCTCTGGAAACACCATATATTTT.

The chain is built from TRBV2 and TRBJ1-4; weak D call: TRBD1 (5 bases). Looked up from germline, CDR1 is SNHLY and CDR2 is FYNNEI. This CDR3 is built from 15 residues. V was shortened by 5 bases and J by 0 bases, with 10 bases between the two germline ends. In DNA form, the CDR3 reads TGTGCCAGCAGTACCACCAGGGCAACTAATGAAAAACTGTTTTTT. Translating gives CASSTTRATNEKLFF.

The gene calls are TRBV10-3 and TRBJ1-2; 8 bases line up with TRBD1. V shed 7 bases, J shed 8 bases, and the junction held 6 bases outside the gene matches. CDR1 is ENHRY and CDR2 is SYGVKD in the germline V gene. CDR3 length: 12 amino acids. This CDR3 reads CAITQDREGYTF. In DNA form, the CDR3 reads TGTGCCATCACCCAGGACAGGGAAGGCTACACCTTC.

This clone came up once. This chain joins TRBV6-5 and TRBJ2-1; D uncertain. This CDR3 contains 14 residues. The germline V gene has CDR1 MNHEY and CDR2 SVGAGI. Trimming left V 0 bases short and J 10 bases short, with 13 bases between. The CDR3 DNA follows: TGTGCCAGCAGTTACTCGACTCTTTACGGGGAGCAGTTCTTC. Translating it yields CASSYSTLYGEQFF.

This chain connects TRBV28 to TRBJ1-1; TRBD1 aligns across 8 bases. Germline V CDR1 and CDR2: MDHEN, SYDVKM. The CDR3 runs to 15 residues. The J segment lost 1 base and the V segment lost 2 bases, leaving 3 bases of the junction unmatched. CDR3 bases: TGTGCCAGCAGTTTAGCAGGGGGCGGGAACACTGAAGCTTTCTTT. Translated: CASSLAGGGNTEAFF.

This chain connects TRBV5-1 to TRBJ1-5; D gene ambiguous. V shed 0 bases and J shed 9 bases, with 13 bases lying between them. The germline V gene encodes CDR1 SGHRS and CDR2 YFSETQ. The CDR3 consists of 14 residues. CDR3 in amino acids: CASSLVNLEGPQHF. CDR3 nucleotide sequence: TGCGCCAGCAGCTTGGTGAACCTGGAGGGGCCCCAGCATTTT.

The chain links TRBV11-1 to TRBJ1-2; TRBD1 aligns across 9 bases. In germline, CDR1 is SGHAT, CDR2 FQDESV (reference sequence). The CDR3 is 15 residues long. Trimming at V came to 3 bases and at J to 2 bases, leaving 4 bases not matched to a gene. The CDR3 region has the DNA TGTGCCAGCAGCTTCCCCGGACAGGGGAACTATGGCTACACCTTC. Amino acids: CASSFPGQGNYGYTF.

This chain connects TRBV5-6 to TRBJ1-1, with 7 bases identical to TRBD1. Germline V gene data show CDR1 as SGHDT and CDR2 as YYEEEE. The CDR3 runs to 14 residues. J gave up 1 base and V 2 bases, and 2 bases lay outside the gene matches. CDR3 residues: CASSLGQENTEAFF. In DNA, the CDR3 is TGTGCCAGCAGCTTAGGACAGGAGAACACTGAAGCTTTCTTT.

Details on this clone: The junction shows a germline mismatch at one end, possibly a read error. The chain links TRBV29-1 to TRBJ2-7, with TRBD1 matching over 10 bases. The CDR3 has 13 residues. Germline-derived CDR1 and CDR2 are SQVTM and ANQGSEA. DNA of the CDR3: TGCAGCTTTGAGGGACAGGGGTCCTACGAGCAGTACTTC. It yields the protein CSFEGQGSYEQYF.

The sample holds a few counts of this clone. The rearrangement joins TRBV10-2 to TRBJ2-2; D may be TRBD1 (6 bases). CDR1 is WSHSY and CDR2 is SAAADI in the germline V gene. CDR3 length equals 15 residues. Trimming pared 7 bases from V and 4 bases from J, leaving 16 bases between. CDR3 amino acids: CASKVGGLGTGELFF. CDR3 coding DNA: TGCGCCAGCAAGGTTGGGGGCCTGGGCACCGGGGAGCTGTTTTTT.